Following are 22 T cell receptor beta chains from one sample sequenced in a study of cytomegalovirus exposure and HLA in healthy donors. The PCR used 60 Vbeta and 13 Jbeta primers. TCRdb's copy holds only in-frame clones and misses some; the assay was immunoSEQ multiplex PCR. The sample has over 150,000 clones, approximately 78% seen once; the top ten hold approximately 2.4%. Sample: PBMCs. The receptors come from a male donor in good health and CMV-seronegative.

This chain joins TRBV25-1 and TRBJ2-1; tentatively, D is TRBD1 (6 bases). CDR1 is MGHDK and CDR2 is SYGVNS in the germline V gene. Trimming removed 3 bases from V and 4 bases from J, with 7 bases in between. CDR3 size: 13 residues. In nucleotides, the CDR3 is TGTGCCAGCAGTGAGGACAGTTACAATGAGCAGTTCTTC. This gives the protein CASSEDSYNEQFF.

This clone was found a few times. The chain combines TRBV5-1 with TRBJ1-2; TRBD1 aligns across 8 bases. CDR1 and CDR2 from the germline V gene are SGHRS and YFSETQ. With 0 bases clipped from V and 5 bases from J, the junction kept 3 bases outside the gene matches. This CDR3 is built from 14 residues. The CDR3 region is CASSLEWTGYGYTF. The CDR3 nucleotides read TGCGCCAGCAGCTTGGAATGGACAGGGTATGGCTACACCTTC.

This clone was detected a few times. The V and J genes are TRBV27 and TRBJ2-5; 8 bases agree with TRBD1. Trimming at V came to 3 bases and at J to 4 bases, leaving 1 base not matched to a gene. CDR3 size: 13 residues. Germline CDR1 reads MNHEY; CDR2 reads SMNVEV (reference sequence). The CDR3 region has the DNA TGTGCCAGCAGTTTCAGGGGGCGAGAGACCCAGTACTTC. Protein sequence: CASSFRGRETQYF.

V is TRBV27 and J is TRBJ1-4; TRBD1 might be the D (5 bases). CDR1 MNHEY and CDR2 SMNVEV come from the germline V gene (reference sequence). Trimming removed 6 bases from V and 2 bases from J, with 13 bases in between. CDR3 length: 15 amino acids. The chain's CDR3 is CASSRTGSTNEKLFF. CDR3 bases: TGTGCCAGCAGCCGTACAGGTTCGACTAATGAAAAACTGTTTTTT. Drawing the rest from reference TRBV27 and TRBJ1-4, the complete variable domain is EAQVTQNPRYLITVTGKKLTVTCSQNMNHEYMSWYRQDPGLGLRQIYYSMNVEVTDKGDVPEGYKVSRKEKRNFPLILESPSPNQTSLYFCASSRTGSTNEKLFFGSGTQLSVL.

The J gene is TRBJ2-5, the V gene TRBV27; a possible D gene is TRBD2 (6 bases). CDR3 length equals 13 residues. Trimming cost V 1 base and J 9 bases, with 12 bases left between them. The germline V gene has CDR1 MNHEY and CDR2 SMNVEV (reference sequence). For the CDR3, the DNA is TGTGCCAGCAGTTTATACCGGGGCGGGGCCCAGTACTTC. It yields the protein CASSLYRGGAQYF.

The V call is TRBV30, the J call TRBJ2-7, with 8 nucleotides matching TRBD2. CDR3 size: 13 residues. Germline assignment: CDR1 GTSNPN and CDR2 SVGIG (reference sequence). Trimming removed 4 bases from V and 1 base from J; junction bases left unmatched: 3. In DNA, the CDR3 is TGTGCCTGGACTAGCGGGCGATCCTACGAGCAGTACTTC. Translating gives CAWTSGRSYEQYF.

This chain links TRBV4-1 with TRBJ2-3; possible D gene TRBD1, 6 bases. Looked up from germline, CDR1 is MGHRA and CDR2 is YSYEKL. Deletions cut 1 base from V and 4 bases from J, with 18 bases between. The CDR3 consists of 17 residues. CDR3: CASSQGTVTSGADTQYF. The CDR3 coding sequence is TGCGCCAGCAGCCAAGGGACAGTCACCTCTGGGGCAGATACGCAGTATTTT.

The J gene is TRBJ2-6, the V gene TRBV4-2, with a weak D call TRBD2 (7 bases). The germline V gene encodes CDR1 LGHNA and CDR2 YNFKEQ. The CDR3 contains 17 residues. Trimming shortened V by 0 bases and J by 2 bases, and 11 bases separated the two germline ends. Here the CDR3 DNA reads TGTGCCAGCAGCCAAGAGGTAGGGGGGGCTGGGGCCAACGTCCTGACTTTC. Its protein is CASSQEVGGAGANVLTF.

About this clone: A junction boundary mismatches the germline segment, possibly from a read error. V gene TRBV6-5 combines with J gene TRBJ1-2; 9 bases align to TRBD1. Germline assignment: CDR1 MNHEY and CDR2 SVGAGI. The CDR3 spans 13 residues. The CDR3 DNA is TGTGCCAGCAGCCCCGGACAGGGGTATGGCTACCCCTTC. Translated, it gives CASSPGQGYGYPF.

The genes are TRBV5-1 and TRBJ1-4; 7 bases are shared with TRBD1. The CDR3 contains 14 residues. The junction had 3 bases not matched to a gene; V was cut back by 2 bases and J by 5 bases. Germline CDR1 reads SGHRS; CDR2 reads YFSETQ. For the CDR3, the DNA is TGCGCCAGCAGCTTAGGGACAGAAAATGAAAAACTGTTTTTT. The encoded protein is CASSLGTENEKLFF.

This clone was counted only a few times. The chain recombines TRBV6-6 with TRBJ2-1; 10 nucleotides align to TRBD1. The CDR3 has 15 residues. CDR1 is MNHNY, CDR2 SVGAGI, per germline (reference sequence). The ends lost 4 bases at V and 7 bases at J; junction bases unmatched: 7. CDR3 amino acids: CASSSPDRGTNEQFF. In DNA, the CDR3 is TGTGCCAGCAGTTCCCCGGACAGGGGGACGAATGAGCAGTTCTTC.

The rearrangement links TRBV6-4 to TRBJ1-5; the match to TRBD1 covers 7 bases. The junction had 25 bases not matched to a gene; V was cut back by 0 bases and J by 5 bases. This CDR3 spans 22 amino acids. Germline V lookup: CDR1 MRHNA, CDR2 SNTAGT. CDR3 in DNA: TGTGCCAGCAGTGACTCTGAGGGTGGTGTCCCAGAGGGACAGCGGTGGGATCAGCCCCAGCATTTT. Translated: CASSDSEGGVPEGQRWDQPQHF.

The genes are TRBV7-2 and TRBJ1-1; TRBD1 might be the D (6 bases). The germline V and J ends were trimmed by 6 bases and 2 bases, with 13 bases remaining between them. The CDR3 is made up of 14 amino acids. Germline lookup yields CDR1 SGHTA and CDR2 FQGNSA. The CDR3 region has the DNA TGTGCCAGCAGGCGTAGGACAGCAAACACTGAAGCTTTCTTT. Translated: CASRRRTANTEAFF.

V usage is TRBV28 and J usage is TRBJ1-1, with D perhaps matching TRBD1 (5 bases). Trimming took 9 bases from V and 5 from J, leaving 19 bases between them. This CDR3 has 14 amino acids. Per germline, CDR1 MDHEN and CDR2 SYDVKM. The CDR3 sequence is CASNTDGGVTEAFF. DNA for the CDR3: TGTGCCAGTAATACGGACGGAGGGGTTACTGAAGCTTTCTTT.

The rearrangement uses TRBV15 and TRBJ2-1; perhaps TRBD2 as D (7 bases). The CDR3 spans 14 residues. V was cut by 1 base and J by 9 bases, with 13 bases left in between. The germline gives CDR1 LNHNV, CDR2 YYDKDF (reference sequence). CDR3 amino acids: CATSRAKGGAEQFF. CDR3 nucleotides: TGTGCCACCAGCAGAGCAAAAGGGGGGGCTGAGCAGTTCTTC.

The chain recombines TRBV9 with TRBJ1-2, with D possibly being TRBD1 (6 bases). This CDR3 is built from 15 residues. Germline-derived CDR1 and CDR2 are SGDLS and YYNGEE. V lost 0 bases to trimming and J lost 4 bases, with 13 bases between them. The CDR3 region has the DNA TGTGCCAGCAGCGTAGAGGTGGGGGCGACCTATGGCTACACCTTC. Encoded protein: CASSVEVGATYGYTF.

In this sample, this clone turned up a few times. The V call is TRBV5-1, the J call TRBJ1-1, with a tentative D call TRBD1 (5 bases). Germline V gene sequence: CDR1 SGHRS, CDR2 YFSETQ. This CDR3 region has 17 residues. Trimming stripped 0 bases from V and 3 bases from J, with 18 bases between. In DNA form, the CDR3 reads TGCGCCAGCAGCTTGGCCTCCTTCAGGGTCCGATACACTGAAGCTTTCTTT. Its translation is CASSLASFRVRYTEAFF.

The sample holds a few counts of this clone. The chain has TRBV6-5 and TRBJ1-1, with TRBD1 as a possible D gene (5 bases). Trimming pared 0 bases from V and 2 bases from J, leaving 10 bases between. The CDR3 spans 15 residues. Germline V lookup: CDR1 MNHEY, CDR2 SVGAGI. The CDR3 loop reads CASSYSTQVNTEAFF. In DNA, the CDR3 is TGTGCCAGCAGTTACTCAACACAGGTCAACACTGAAGCTTTCTTT.

The V and J genes are TRBV6-5 and TRBJ1-1; tentative D call: TRBD1 (6 bases). Trimming removed 7 bases from V and 1 base from J, with 16 bases in between. The CDR3 has 15 amino acids. Germline V CDR1 and CDR2: MNHEY, SVGAGI. The chain's CDR3 is CASKPGGRANTEAFF. The CDR3 nucleotides are TGTGCCAGCAAACCGGGGGGGCGGGCGAACACTGAAGCTTTCTTT.

Concerning this clone itself: The sample has other DNA sequences that encode this CDR3 too. The chain recombines TRBV6-6 with TRBJ2-5; D gene uncertain. With 3 bases removed from V and 4 bases from J, the gap between germline ends came to 3 bases. Germline assignment: CDR1 MNHNY and CDR2 SVGAGI (reference sequence). This CDR3 comprises 11 residues. The DNA for the CDR3 is TGTGCCAGCAGTTATAGAGAGACCCAGTACTTC. Its protein product is CASSYRETQYF.

The chain couples TRBV10-3 to TRBJ2-7; TRBD1 matches 7 bases. Germline-derived CDR1 and CDR2 are ENHRY and SYGVKD. Losses at the gene ends were 4 bases for V and 2 bases for J; bases not matched to a gene: 2. This CDR3 comprises 13 residues. DNA of the CDR3: TGTGCCATCAGTGGGGGACAGACCTACGAGCAGTACTTC. It specifies CAISGGQTYEQYF.

The chain links TRBV9 to TRBJ2-3; D is uncertain. There are 15 residues in the CDR3. Germline-derived CDR1 and CDR2 are SGDLS and YYNGEE. Trimming stripped 0 bases from V and 5 bases from J, with 13 bases between. The CDR3 DNA is TGTGCCAGCAGCGTAGCTGGAGAGCTTAGAGATACGCAGTATTTT. This gives the protein CASSVAGELRDTQYF.